The 15 T cell receptor beta chains given below trace back to one sample, sequenced in a study of T-cell reconstitution after alpha-beta-depleted transplantation in children. Using unique molecular identifiers, the investigators prepared the TCRbeta library. MiXCR was run by TCRdb on the PCR reads, yielding one entry per CDR3 protein. The sample includes about 980,000 distinct CDR3 sequences, roughly 31% of them seen just once. This specimen was PBMCs, mostly from graft donor cells, taken 360 days after TCRalphabeta/CD19-depleted stem cell transplant. These receptors were collected from a boy in the first two years of life who had a stem cell transplant for SCID, so the T cells may come from the graft donor.

The rearrangement uses TRBV7-3 and TRBJ1-1, with D tentatively TRBD1 (6 bases). Germline V gives CDR1 SGHTA, CDR2 FQGTGA. V lost 0 bases, J lost 5 bases, and 16 bases lay in between. The CDR3 sequence is 16 residues long. DNA for the CDR3: TGTGCCAGCAGCTTAACGTCGGGCAGGGGATTGACTGAAGCTTTCTTT. The encoded protein is CASSLTSGRGLTEAFF.

The rearrangement uses TRBV7-9 and TRBJ2-7; weak D call: TRBD1 (5 bases). The length of the CDR3 is 14 residues. The germline V gene has CDR1 SEHNR and CDR2 FQNEAQ (reference sequence). V was shortened by 5 bases and J by 1 base, with 12 bases between the two germline ends. The CDR3 nucleotides read TGTGCCAGCAGCGCTCAACAGGAATCCTACGAGCAGTACTTC. It codes for CASSAQQESYEQYF.

The V and J genes are TRBV19 and TRBJ1-5, with a possible D match to TRBD1 (5 bases). Looked up from germline, CDR1 is LNHDA and CDR2 is SQIVND (reference sequence). This CDR3 is 16 amino acids long. V gave up 3 bases and J gave up 2 bases, with 14 bases separating them. The CDR3 sequence: CASSIKGAKCNQPQHF. For the CDR3, the DNA is TGTGCCAGTAGTATCAAAGGGGCGAAGTGCAATCAGCCCCAGCATTTT.

About this clonotype itself: One end of the junction is discordant with germline, which a read error may explain. The chain carries TRBV20-1 and TRBJ2-7; 14 bases are a match to TRBD2. The CDR3 totals 13 residues. Looked up from germline, CDR1 is DFQATT and CDR2 is SNEGSKA (reference sequence). As DNA, the CDR3 is TGCAGTGCTAGCCTGGGACTAGCGGGAGTATTGGCCTTC. Protein: CSASLGLAGVLAF.

The chain recombines TRBV25-1 with TRBJ2-2; 14 bases fit TRBD2. This CDR3 has 19 residues. V shed 5 bases and J 7 bases; nucleotides not matched to a gene: 15. Germline loops: CDR1 MGHDK, CDR2 SYGVNS. The CDR3 sequence: CASSLPGTSGGRSRGELFF. As DNA, the CDR3 is TGTGCCAGCAGTCTTCCTGGGACTAGCGGGGGTCGTTCACGCGGGGAGCTGTTTTTT.

A few counts support this clonotype. The V call is TRBV5-1, the J call TRBJ1-4; 7 positions match TRBD1. J was trimmed by 4 bases and V by 4 bases; bases with no gene match: 4. Germline V gives CDR1 SGHRS, CDR2 YFSETQ. The CDR3 runs to 14 residues. The CDR3 loop is CASSGGQFNEKLFF. The CDR3 region has the DNA TGCGCCAGCAGCGGGGGACAGTTTAATGAAAAACTGTTTTTT.

This clonotype has just a few counts. The chain combines TRBV12-3 or TRBV12-4 with TRBJ2-5; the D is unclear. Trimming took off 6 bases at V and 7 bases at J, with 15 bases between the two ends. The CDR3 consists of 13 residues. CDR3 sequence (DNA): TGTGCCAGCAGCGCTACTGGGTCGGGGACCCAGTACTTC. This sequence encodes CASSATGSGTQYF.

The chain employs TRBV5-6 and TRBJ2-5, with D perhaps matching TRBD1 (6 bases). CDR1 and CDR2 from the germline V gene are SGHDT and YYEEEE. The CDR3 is 15 amino acids. The V end was cut by 2 bases, the J end by 4 bases, with 15 bases between. The CDR3 DNA sequence: TGTGCCAGCAGCTTCTGGGGGCAGGGCCTAGAGACCCAGTACTTC. Amino acids: CASSFWGQGLETQYF.

This chain connects TRBV7-9 to TRBJ1-4; D gene unclear. The CDR3 covers 14 residues. Between the trimmed V and J ends, which lost 4 bases and 5 bases, there was a span of 11 bases. CDR1 is SEHNR, CDR2 FQNEAQ, per germline (reference sequence). The CDR3 DNA follows: TGTGCCAGCAGCTCCGGACTGACAAATGAAAAACTGTTTTTT. As protein: CASSSGLTNEKLFF.

This clonotype was detected ten times or more. This sequence joins TRBV7-9 and TRBJ2-2; 7 bases map to TRBD1. Germline V CDR1 and CDR2: SEHNR, FQNEAQ (reference sequence). The V segment lost 5 bases and the J segment 5 bases; nucleotides outside the gene matches: 8. The CDR3 contains 15 residues. CDR3 DNA: TGTGCCAGCAGCCACCGGGACAGAGGGACCGGGGAGCTGTTTTTT. It specifies CASSHRDRGTGELFF.

The table lists this clonotype with a few counts. The rearrangement links TRBV5-5 to TRBJ2-3, with 11 nucleotides matching TRBD2. The germline gives CDR1 SGHKS, CDR2 YYEKEE (reference sequence). V shed 4 bases and J 2 bases; nucleotides not matched to a gene: 6. This CDR3 has 16 residues. CDR3 sequence: CASSMGTSGLTDTQYF. CDR3 DNA: TGTGCCAGCAGCATGGGGACTAGCGGCCTCACAGATACGCAGTATTTT. Drawing the rest from reference TRBV5-5 and TRBJ2-3, the complete variable domain is DAGVTQSPTHLIKTRGQQVTLRCSPISGHKSVSWYQQVLGQGPQFIFQYYEKEERGRGNFPDRFSARQFPNYSSELNVNALLLGDSALYLCASSMGTSGLTDTQYFGPGTRLTVL.

The count of this clonotype is one. This chain links TRBV7-3 with TRBJ2-3; possible D gene TRBD1, 6 bases. In germline, CDR1 is SGHTA, CDR2 FQGTGA. The length of the CDR3 is 15 residues. The V and J ends lost 1 base and 3 bases respectively, with 11 bases between them. The CDR3 protein is CASSLKQGPTDTQYF. CDR3 nucleotides: TGTGCCAGCAGCTTAAAACAGGGCCCGACAGATACGCAGTATTTT.

This clonotype was detected only a few times. The CDR3 bases are TGTGCCAGCAGCCTAGTGGGACTAGCGAGTCGCACAGATACGCAGTATTTT. It translates to CASSLVGLASRTDTQYF. The chain links TRBV7-2 to TRBJ2-3, with 10 nucleotides matching TRBD2. The V gene end was trimmed by 5 bases and the J gene end by 1 base; junction bases not matched to a gene: 9. The CDR3 has 17 residues. Germline assignment: CDR1 SGHTA and CDR2 FQGNSA. Full variable domain (rest looked up from reference TRBV7-2 and TRBJ2-3): GAGVSQSPSNKVTEKGKDVELRCDPISGHTALYWYRQSLGQGLEFLIYFQGNSAPDKSGLPSDRFSAERTGGSVSTLTIQRTQQEDSAVYLCASSLVGLASRTDTQYFGPGTRLTVL.

The V gene is TRBV12-3 or TRBV12-4, the J gene TRBJ1-6; perhaps TRBD1 as D (6 bases). The CDR3 length is 12 residues. The V end was cut by 6 bases, the J end by 14 bases, with 14 bases between. The CDR3 DNA reads as TGTGCCAGCAGACAGGGAGGGGGATCCCTCCACTTT. It codes for CASRQGGGSLHF.

The J gene is TRBJ2-7, the V gene TRBV29-1; TRBD2 might be the D (6 bases). The germline CDR1 and CDR2 sequences are SQVTM and ANQGSEA. The CDR3 length is 13 residues. The V end lost 6 bases, the J end lost 0 bases, and 12 bases lay between the germline ends. This CDR3 reads CSVVGLVSYEQYF. The CDR3 nucleotides are TGCAGCGTGGTGGGACTGGTCTCCTACGAGCAGTACTTC.